These 29 T cell receptor beta chains share one sample of origin, sequenced in a study of Ad26.COV2.S vaccination and SARS-CoV-2 variants. The data were produced by immunoSEQ multiplex PCR, yet TCRdb's version contains in-frame clones alone and is incomplete. Altogether over 400,000 clones are present, 80% to 95% being singletons, with the ten largest covering approximately 1.6%. Specified treatment: over 15 received Ad26.COV2.S at low or high dose, single or two shots; roughly five received placebo; per-sample allocation not given. After the first vaccine or placebo injection, samples were drawn on day 63. Sequencing used peripheral blood, obtained in a trial of Ad26.COV2.S vaccine versus placebo. Receptors were obtained from a person between 18 and 60 years old who received the Ad26.COV2.S COVID-19 vaccine or a placebo.

This clone has only one observation. The CDR3 DNA reads TGTGCCAGCAGTCTATTAAATACGCAGTATTTT. Amino acids: CASSLLNTQYF. The rearrangement uses TRBV27 and TRBJ2-3; unclear D gene. The CDR3 extends over 11 amino acids. V lost 5 bases to trimming and J lost 7 bases, with 7 bases between them. CDR1 is MNHEY, CDR2 SMNVEV, per germline (reference sequence).

The chain is built from TRBV6-6 and TRBJ1-1; possible D gene TRBD1, 5 bases. CDR3 length equals 15 residues. The V gene's germline CDR1 is MNHNY and CDR2 SVGAGI (reference sequence). Trimming stripped 7 bases from V and 3 bases from J, with 18 bases between. The CDR3 spells CASKGLQELDTEAFF. Here the CDR3 DNA reads TGTGCCAGCAAAGGTCTACAGGAACTGGACACTGAAGCTTTCTTT.

The V call is TRBV28, the J call TRBJ1-3, with TRBD1 matching over 7 bases. CDR3 length equals 15 residues. Germline trimming cut 3 bases from V and 4 bases from J; bases unmatched to any gene: 6. Looked up from germline, CDR1 is MDHEN and CDR2 is SYDVKM. The CDR3 coding sequence is TGTGCCAGCAGTTTCGTCAGGGGGTTAGGAAACACCATATATTTT. It codes for CASSFVRGLGNTIYF.

The chain uses TRBV7-9 and TRBJ1-2, with D tentatively TRBD1 (5 bases). Germline CDR1 reads SEHNR; CDR2 reads FQNEAQ (reference sequence). V lost 3 bases to trimming and J lost 3 bases, with 17 bases between them. This CDR3 spans 16 amino acids. The CDR3 region is CASSFGAGTYHYGYTF. The CDR3 region has the DNA TGTGCCAGCAGCTTTGGCGCCGGGACTTATCACTATGGCTACACCTTC.

The chain couples TRBV3-1 (or the pseudogene TRBV3-2) to TRBJ2-7, with a tentative D call TRBD1 (6 bases). The CDR3 has 14 amino acids. Per the germline V gene, CDR1 is LGHDT and CDR2 is YNNKEL (reference sequence). With 3 bases removed from V and 5 bases from J, the gap between germline ends came to 14 bases. CDR3: CASSQINRAHEQYF. The CDR3 region has the DNA TGTGCCAGCAGCCAGATCAACAGGGCACACGAGCAGTACTTC.

This rearrangement joins TRBV28 to TRBJ1-3, with D perhaps TRBD1 (6 bases). With 7 bases removed from V and 1 base from J, the gap between germline ends came to 20 bases. Per the germline V gene, CDR1 is MDHEN and CDR2 is SYDVKM. This CDR3 region has 17 residues. The CDR3 protein is CASKVGATGSSGNTIYF. CDR3 nucleotides: TGTGCCAGCAAAGTTGGGGCCACAGGGTCGTCTGGAAACACCATATATTTT.

This chain links TRBV2 with TRBJ1-1; TRBD1 matches at 7 bases. The V gene end was trimmed by 5 bases and the J gene end by 5 bases; junction bases not matched to a gene: 11. The V gene's germline CDR1 is SNHLY and CDR2 FYNNEI. The CDR3 contains 15 residues. The CDR3 loop reads CASSSETTGRTEAFF. CDR3 nucleotide sequence: TGTGCCAGCAGTTCCGAGACGACAGGGAGGACTGAAGCTTTCTTT.

The chain recombines TRBV4-3 with TRBJ2-5; tentative D call: TRBD1 (6 bases). The ends were cut back, 3 bases at V and 2 bases at J, with 13 bases in the middle. The germline V gene has CDR1 LGHNA and CDR2 YSLEER. The CDR3 consists of 15 residues. CDR3 protein: CASSHNRVNQETQYF. The DNA for the CDR3 is TGCGCCAGCAGCCATAACAGGGTGAATCAAGAGACCCAGTACTTC.

This clone was seen only once. The chain combines TRBV27 with TRBJ1-5, with D hard to call. Germline-derived CDR1 and CDR2 are MNHEY and SMNVEV (reference sequence). V lost 6 bases and J lost 7, with 13 bases in between. The CDR3 contains 13 residues. CDR3 DNA: TGTGCCAGCAGCCCCTCTGTAGGACAGCCCCAGCATTTT. Its translation: CASSPSVGQPQHF.

The gene calls are TRBV5-1 and TRBJ1-4, with 9 bases lining up with TRBD1. The CDR3 runs 15 residues. The junction had 2 bases not matched to a gene; V was cut back by 0 bases and J by 5 bases. Looked up from germline, CDR1 is SGHRS and CDR2 is YFSETQ. The CDR3 DNA is TGCGCCAGCAGCTTGGCCGGGACAGGGAATGAAAAACTGTTTTTT. Protein product: CASSLAGTGNEKLFF.

As regards this clone: Relative to the germline gene, one junction end is altered; a read error may explain this. This sequence joins TRBV6-2 or TRBV6-3 and TRBJ1-5; 7 bases agree with TRBD1. Germline CDR1 reads MNHEY; CDR2 reads SVGEGT. This CDR3 has 16 residues. In nucleotides, the CDR3 is TGTGCCAGCAGTAAGACTCGGGACAGCCAGAATCGGCCCCAGCATTTT. Protein sequence: CASSKTRDSQNRPQHF.

The chain couples TRBV4-3 to TRBJ2-5; 10 nucleotides match TRBD1. V was pared by 0 bases and J by 5 bases, with 12 bases of the junction left unmatched. CDR3 length: 18 amino acids. Germline V gene sequence: CDR1 LGHNA, CDR2 YSLEER. The CDR3 reads CASSQDQGQGPEGETQYF. The CDR3, as DNA: TGCGCCAGCAGCCAAGATCAGGGACAGGGGCCCGAGGGTGAGACCCAGTACTTC.

This rearrangement joins TRBV7-8 to TRBJ2-7, with TRBD1 as a possible D gene (5 bases). The CDR3 loop spans 20 amino acids. Between the trimmed V and J ends, which lost 1 base and 1 base, there was a span of 26 bases. The V gene's germline CDR1 is SGHVS and CDR2 FQNEAQ. The chain's CDR3 is CASSLVYSRFATELSYEQYF. For the CDR3, the DNA is TGTGCCAGCAGCTTAGTGTATTCGAGGTTCGCGACAGAACTTTCCTACGAGCAGTACTTC.

This chain connects TRBV30 to TRBJ1-1, with D uncertain. In germline, CDR1 is GTSNPN, CDR2 SVGIG (reference sequence). Trimming removed 2 bases from V and 1 base from J, with 5 bases in between. This CDR3 has 12 residues. The CDR3 spells CAWSLTNTEAFF. For the CDR3, the DNA is TGTGCCTGGAGTTTGACGAACACTGAAGCTTTCTTT.

This chain connects TRBV5-4 to TRBJ2-7, with no clear D. This CDR3 region has 14 residues. Germline CDR1 and CDR2: SGHNT and YYREEE (reference sequence). V lost 0 bases to trimming and J lost 2 bases, with 9 bases between them. CDR3 DNA: TGTGCCAGCAGCTTGGTCCCAGGAACCTACGAGCAGTACTTC. Translation gives CASSLVPGTYEQYF.

The V gene is TRBV7-4, the J gene TRBJ1-4; 9 bases are a match to TRBD1. Germline V gene lookup returns CDR1 SGHVT and CDR2 SQSDAQ. The CDR3 contains 18 residues. The junction had 6 bases not matched to a gene; V was cut back by 1 base and J by 0 bases. The CDR3 sequence is CASSLGGTGFSTNEKLFF. The CDR3, as DNA: TGTGCCAGCAGCTTAGGGGGGACAGGGTTTTCAACTAATGAAAAACTGTTTTTT.

The chain joins TRBV11-2 to TRBJ2-1, with 8 bases matching TRBD2. The CDR3 has 17 amino acids. Germline V gene lookup returns CDR1 SGHAT and CDR2 FQNNGV. The V segment lost 4 bases and the J segment 0 bases; nucleotides outside the gene matches: 8. The CDR3 reads CASSSRGGRSSYNEQFF. Written as DNA, the CDR3 is TGTGCCAGCAGCTCTCGGGGGGGCAGGAGCTCCTACAATGAGCAGTTCTTC.

The V and J genes are TRBV6-2 or TRBV6-3 and TRBJ1-1; 9 nucleotides match TRBD1. V gave up 6 bases and J gave up 0 bases; unmatched junction bases: 11. The CDR3 has 17 residues. The germline gives CDR1 MNHEY, CDR2 SVGEGT. DNA for the CDR3: TGTGCCAGCAGCACCGGGACAGGGTTTTACATGAACACTGAAGCTTTCTTT. It is translated as CASSTGTGFYMNTEAFF.

V gene TRBV10-1 combines with J gene TRBJ2-1; 13 bases fit TRBD2. This CDR3 is built from 16 residues. The ends lost 2 bases at V and 4 bases at J; junction bases unmatched: 2. Germline V gene data show CDR1 as WNHNN and CDR2 as SYGVQD (reference sequence). The CDR3 loop reads CASSETSGGVYNEQFF. CDR3 DNA sequence: TGCGCCAGCAGTGAGACTAGCGGGGGGGTATACAATGAGCAGTTCTTC.

The J gene is TRBJ2-6, the V gene TRBV5-4; D not resolved. Trimming left V 2 bases short and J 0 bases short, with 0 bases between. The CDR3 has 13 residues. Germline V lookup: CDR1 SGHNT, CDR2 YYREEE (reference sequence). The DNA for the CDR3 is TGTGCCAGCAGCTTCTCTGGGGCCAACGTCCTGACTTTC. It specifies CASSFSGANVLTF.

The chain is built from TRBV28 and TRBJ2-5; tentatively, D is TRBD1 or TRBD2 (5 bases each). V shed 2 bases and J shed 1 base, with 8 bases lying between them. The CDR3 totals 14 residues. Germline lookup yields CDR1 MDHEN and CDR2 SYDVKM. CDR3 coding DNA: TGTGCCAGCAGTTTAGAGGGGACCCAAGAGACCCAGTACTTC. Its translation: CASSLEGTQETQYF.

The rearrangement links TRBV5-3 to TRBJ1-2; D is uncertain. TRBV5-3 is classed as an ORF, of uncertain function. This CDR3 spans 17 amino acids. V lost 5 bases, J lost 1 base, and 21 bases lay in between. The DNA of the CDR3 is TGTGCCAGAAGTCCAAACCTTGGCAGAAACTATAACTATGGCTACACCTTC. This codes for CARSPNLGRNYNYGYTF.

The chain joins TRBV9 to TRBJ2-4, with D possibly TRBD2 on 6 matching bases. V dropped 5 bases and J dropped 7 bases, with 13 bases sitting between them. The CDR3 totals 13 residues. Looked up from germline, CDR1 is SGDLS and CDR2 is YYNGEE. As DNA, the CDR3 is TGTGCCAGCAGTCCAACCGCGGGGAACATTCAGTACTTC. Translated: CASSPTAGNIQYF.

The chain uses TRBV4-3 and TRBJ2-3; 11 nucleotides line up with TRBD2. CDR1 is LGHNA, CDR2 YSLEER, per germline. The V gene end was trimmed by 3 bases and the J gene end by 2 bases; junction bases not matched to a gene: 7. CDR3 length equals 17 residues. CDR3 DNA sequence: TGCGCCAGCAGCCATTTGACACTAGCGGGGGCCACAGATACGCAGTATTTT. It specifies CASSHLTLAGATDTQYF.

The rearrangement uses TRBV6-5 and TRBJ1-1, with 7 bases identical to TRBD1. Germline V gene data show CDR1 as MNHEY and CDR2 as SVGAGI. V shed 6 bases, J shed 9 bases, and the junction held 10 bases outside the gene matches. The CDR3 length is 13 residues. CDR3 protein: CASRDRTGSKAFF. The DNA for the CDR3 is TGTGCCAGCAGGGACAGGACAGGCAGCAAAGCTTTCTTT.

The V gene is TRBV5-6, the J gene TRBJ2-5, with D perhaps matching TRBD1 (6 bases). Per the germline V gene, CDR1 is SGHDT and CDR2 is YYEEEE. Trimming removed 4 bases from V and 5 bases from J, with 12 bases in between. This CDR3 contains 13 residues. The CDR3 protein is CASSGRQVETQYF. CDR3 DNA: TGTGCCAGCAGCGGGAGACAGGTCGAGACCCAGTACTTC.

The rearrangement joins TRBV28 to TRBJ2-7, with TRBD1 matching 7 bases. The length of the CDR3 is 15 residues. Per germline, CDR1 MDHEN and CDR2 SYDVKM. Unmatched junction bases numbered 8, after V lost 5 bases and J lost 1 base. CDR3 in amino acids: CASSPGQFSSYEQYF. In DNA form, the CDR3 reads TGTGCCAGCAGTCCGGGACAGTTTAGTTCCTACGAGCAGTACTTC.

The chain combines TRBV7-8 with TRBJ1-1; D remains ambiguous. Germline CDR1 SGHVS, CDR2 FQNEAQ. Deletions cut 2 bases from V and 2 bases from J, with 9 bases between. The CDR3 is 14 amino acids. CDR3 protein: CASSLRTPNTEAFF. In DNA, the CDR3 is TGTGCCAGCAGCTTACGAACCCCCAACACTGAAGCTTTCTTT.

In this sample, this clone turned up many times. In nucleotides, the CDR3 is TGTGCCAGCAGCTTACGGGGACGTGAAAAACTGTTTTTT. Amino acid sequence: CASSLRGREKLFF. The J gene is TRBJ1-4, the V gene TRBV7-2; a weak D match, TRBD1 (5 bases). The germline V gene encodes CDR1 SGHTA and CDR2 FQGNSA. The length of the CDR3 is 13 residues. V lost 2 bases and J 7 bases, leaving 8 bases between the germline ends.